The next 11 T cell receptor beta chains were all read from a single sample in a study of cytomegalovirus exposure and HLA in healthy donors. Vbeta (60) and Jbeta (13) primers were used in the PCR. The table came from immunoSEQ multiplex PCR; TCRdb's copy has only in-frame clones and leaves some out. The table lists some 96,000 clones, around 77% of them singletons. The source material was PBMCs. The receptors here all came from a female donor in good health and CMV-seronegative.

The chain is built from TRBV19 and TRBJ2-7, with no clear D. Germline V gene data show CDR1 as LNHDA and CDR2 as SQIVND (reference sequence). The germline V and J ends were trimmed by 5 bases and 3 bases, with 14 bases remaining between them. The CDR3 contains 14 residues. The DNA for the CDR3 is TGTGCCAGTAGTCCTGCAACGAGGAGCTACGAGCAGTACTTC. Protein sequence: CASSPATRSYEQYF. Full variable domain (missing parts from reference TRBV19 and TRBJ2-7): DGGITQSPKYLFRKEGQNVTLSCEQNLNHDAMYWYRQDPGQGLRLIYYSQIVNDFQKGDIAEGYSVSREKKESFPLTVTSAQKNPTAFYLCASSPATRSYEQYFGPGTRLTVT.

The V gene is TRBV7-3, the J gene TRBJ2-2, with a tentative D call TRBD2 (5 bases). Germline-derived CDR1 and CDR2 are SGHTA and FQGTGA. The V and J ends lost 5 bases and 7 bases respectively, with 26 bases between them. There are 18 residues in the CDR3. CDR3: CASSLLTVPGSPLGELFF. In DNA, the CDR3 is TGTGCCAGCAGCCTACTTACGGTCCCGGGGAGTCCCCTCGGGGAGCTGTTTTTT.

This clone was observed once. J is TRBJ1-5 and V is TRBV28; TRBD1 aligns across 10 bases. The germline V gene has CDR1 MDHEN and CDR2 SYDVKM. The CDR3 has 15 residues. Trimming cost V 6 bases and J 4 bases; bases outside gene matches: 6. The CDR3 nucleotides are TGTGCCAGCAGCCCGGGACAGGGGTTGAATCAGCCCCAGCATTTT. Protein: CASSPGQGLNQPQHF.

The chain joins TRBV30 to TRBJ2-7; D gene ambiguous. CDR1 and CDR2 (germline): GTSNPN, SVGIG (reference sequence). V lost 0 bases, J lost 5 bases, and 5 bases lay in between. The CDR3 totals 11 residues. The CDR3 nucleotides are TGTGCCTGGAGTGTTCCCAACGAGCAGTACTTC. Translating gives CAWSVPNEQYF.

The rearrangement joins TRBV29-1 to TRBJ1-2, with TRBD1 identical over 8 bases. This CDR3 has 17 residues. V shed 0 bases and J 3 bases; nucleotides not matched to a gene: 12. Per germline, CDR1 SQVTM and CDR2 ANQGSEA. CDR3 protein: CSVEDSGTGKTYYGYTF. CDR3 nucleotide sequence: TGCAGCGTTGAAGATTCAGGGACAGGAAAAACCTACTATGGCTACACCTTC.

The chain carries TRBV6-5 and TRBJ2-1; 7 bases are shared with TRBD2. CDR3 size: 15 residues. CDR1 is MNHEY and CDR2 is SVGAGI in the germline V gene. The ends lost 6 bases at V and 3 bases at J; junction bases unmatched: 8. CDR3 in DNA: TGTGCCAGCAGCCGCAGGAGCGGGGTCTACAATGAGCAGTTCTTC. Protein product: CASSRRSGVYNEQFF.

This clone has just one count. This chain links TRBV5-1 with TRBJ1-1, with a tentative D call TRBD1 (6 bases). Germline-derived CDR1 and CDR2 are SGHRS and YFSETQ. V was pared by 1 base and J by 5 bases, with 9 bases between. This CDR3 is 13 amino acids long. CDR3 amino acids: CASSLTGRTEAFF. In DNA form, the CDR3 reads TGCGCCAGCAGCTTGACAGGGCGGACTGAAGCTTTCTTT.

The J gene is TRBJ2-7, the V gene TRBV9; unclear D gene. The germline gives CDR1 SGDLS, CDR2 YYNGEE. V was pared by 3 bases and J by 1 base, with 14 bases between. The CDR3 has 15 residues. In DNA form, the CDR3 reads TGTGCCAGCAGCGCCCACTATCCCCAATCCTACGAGCAGTACTTC. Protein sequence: CASSAHYPQSYEQYF.

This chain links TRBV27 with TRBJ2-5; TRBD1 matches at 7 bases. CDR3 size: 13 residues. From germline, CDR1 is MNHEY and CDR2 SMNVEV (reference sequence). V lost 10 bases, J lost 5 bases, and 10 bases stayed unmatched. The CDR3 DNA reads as TGTGCCACTAGACAGGGTAGTAGGGAGACCCAGTACTTC. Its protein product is CATRQGSRETQYF.

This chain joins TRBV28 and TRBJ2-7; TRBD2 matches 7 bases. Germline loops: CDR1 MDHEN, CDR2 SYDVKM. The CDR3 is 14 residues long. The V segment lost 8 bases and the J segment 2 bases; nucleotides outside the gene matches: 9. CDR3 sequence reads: CASEERTRTYEQYF. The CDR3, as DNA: TGTGCCAGCGAGGAGAGGACTAGGACCTACGAGCAGTACTTC.

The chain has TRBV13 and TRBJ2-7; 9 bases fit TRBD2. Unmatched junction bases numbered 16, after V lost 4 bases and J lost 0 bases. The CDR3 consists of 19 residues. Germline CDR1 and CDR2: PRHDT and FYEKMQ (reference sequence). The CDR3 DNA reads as TGTGCCAGCAGCTCGACGGGAGTCGCGGGGGGGCCAAGCTCCTACGAGCAGTACTTC. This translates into CASSSTGVAGGPSSYEQYF.